What follows is one T cell receptor (beta chain) and its context. It has no known antigen specificity. Base quality data are lacking; no much larger clone is found one base away. TCRbeta CDR3 regions were amplified from genomic DNA by means of the immunoSEQ Assay, a bias-controlled multiplex PCR. In the authors' own workflow: The number of nucleated cells in each sample was estimated by amplification of reference gene primers within the assay. To quantify the absolute abundance of each unique TCRbeta CDR3 rearrangement, sequence reads were collapsed and filtered. For each sample, productive Simpson clonality was calculated as the square root of Simpson's diversity index over productive rearrangements. The source is immuneACCESS, and TCRdb retained only in-frame sequences with V and J called. Part of the clones is not carried over; for the studies checked, unresolved V genes explain less than half of this, and the remainder is unexplained. The V and J calls and clone size were taken over from that table, and D and trimming were inferred from the DNA. This sample lists 200,000 to 300,000 clones; around 88% were detected once. The top ten constitute around 6.5% of the sample.

The CDR3 contains 17 residues, cysteine and phenylalanine counted. Only CDR3 DNA remains: 51 bases, in frame from the first base. Taken from the germline V gene, the CDR1 and CDR2 loops are KGHSH and LQKENI. V is trimmed back by 3 bases and J by 4 bases, and the junction contains 12 bases that no gene match accounts for. The data are from a study of blood T cell repertoires in COVID-19 (dated by TCRdb to about 2020). With regard to the full study: Samples from collaborators originated in the United States, Italy and Spain and spanned both the acute and convalescent phases of COVID-19. The material from the prospective study consisted of cDNA or gDNA derived from T cells, B-cell-depleted T cells, or PBMCs. Subjects who had been exposed to COVID-19, were actively infected with it, or had recovered from it provided the deeply sampled blood TCRbeta repertoires that made up the dataset. The repertoires were made available in a free public database intended to serve as a resource for research on the immune response to SARS-CoV-2. The samples were drawn from two sources: the first 160 participants of the ongoing ImmuneRACE study, and approximately 1,300 subjects contributed by 6 global collaborators. Sample metadata almost always included a de-identified subject ID, COVID-19 status, age in years and sex. HLA class I and class II types, where available, came from metadata supplied by the sample provider rather than from assay-based typing.

At one collaborating source in Seattle, patients were enrolled during active infection and were followed longitudinally through the course of disease. Each collaborating institution followed its own protocols to collect whole blood in K2EDTA tubes. For TCRbeta analysis, collaborators shipped samples in one of three forms: frozen whole blood, isolated PBMCs, or DNA extracted from either of those sample types. On the study overall, not on this receptor specifically: How much clinical and demographic metadata was included differed by source and by participant, and the metadata was provided uncurated.

This clonotype was obtained from a woman in her 30s with COVID-19, enrolled during active disease. Here the chain combines TRBV18 and TRBJ2-1; TRBD2 agrees with 7 junctional bases. The specimen sequenced was peripheral blood. The CDR3 corresponds to CASSPLFLAEPYNEQFF. The DNA sequence is given as TGTGCCAGCTCACCTCTATTTCTAGCGGAGCCGTACAATGAGCAGTTCTTC.